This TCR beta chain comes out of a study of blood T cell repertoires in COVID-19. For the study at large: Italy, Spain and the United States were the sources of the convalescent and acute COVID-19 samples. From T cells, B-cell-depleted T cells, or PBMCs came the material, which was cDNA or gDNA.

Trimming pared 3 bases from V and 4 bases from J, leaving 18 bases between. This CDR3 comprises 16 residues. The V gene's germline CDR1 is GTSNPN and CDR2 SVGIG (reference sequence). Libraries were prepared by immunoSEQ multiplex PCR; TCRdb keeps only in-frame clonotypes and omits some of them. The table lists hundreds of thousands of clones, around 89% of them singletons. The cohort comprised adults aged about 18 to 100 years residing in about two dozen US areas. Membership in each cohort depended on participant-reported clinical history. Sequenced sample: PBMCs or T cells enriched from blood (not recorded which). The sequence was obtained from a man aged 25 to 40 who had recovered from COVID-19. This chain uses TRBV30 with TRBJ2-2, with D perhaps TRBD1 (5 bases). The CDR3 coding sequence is TGTGCCTGGAGCGTCTTGGGGCAGGGATTCACCGGGGAGCTGTTTTTT. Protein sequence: CAWSVLGQGFTGELFF. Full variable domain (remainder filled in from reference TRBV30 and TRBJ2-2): SQTIHQWPATLVQPVGSPLSLECTVEGTSNPNLYWYRQAAGRGLQLLFYSVGIGQISSEVPQNLSASRPQDRQFILSSKKLLLSDSGFYLCAWSVLGQGFTGELFFGEGSRLTVL.